This TCR beta chain was profiled in a study of coeliac disease. This CDR3 is built from 13 residues. Trimming removed 5 bases from V and 6 bases from J, with 13 bases in between. Germline V gene data show CDR1 as SGHVS and CDR2 as FNYEAQ. The protocol was immunoSEQ multiplex PCR, while the TCRdb copy is restricted to in-frame clones and leaves out a portion. The sample lists under 8,500 clones; around 60% were seen once. This receptor was obtained from a man aged 50-59 years with active celiac disease. The source material was lamina propria lymphocytes from the gut. The chain recombines TRBV7-6 with TRBJ1-2, with D uncertain. The CDR3 DNA follows: TGTGCCAGCAGCACTGGTGGTTCCGATGGCTACACCTTC. It is translated as CASSTGGSDGYTF.